The rows below give T cell receptor beta chains drawn from one sample of a study of blood T cell repertoires in COVID-19. TCRdb keeps only in-frame clones here, not all; method: immunoSEQ multiplex PCR. The repertoire has tens of thousands of clones, about 90% of them found once; the top ten carry about 2.5%. Sequenced sample: peripheral blood. The receptors were sampled from a human donor in a cohort sampled during active COVID-19. Both conserved end residues are part of each CDR3. Each record gives: V gene, J gene, D gene, clone size, CDR3 protein, CDR3 DNA. D genes are given only for firm matches. Rows give clone size only sometimes, using once, few, many, or a class for an expanded clone.

v_gene: TRBV7-2; j_gene: TRBJ2-1; d_gene: NA; abundance: NA; CDR3aa: CASSFGPGDNEQFF; CDR3nt: TGTGCCAGCAGCTTTGGACCGGGGGACAATGAGCAGTTCTTC
v_gene: TRBV19; j_gene: TRBJ1-1; d_gene: NA; abundance: NA; CDR3aa: CASRLGAGDLNTEAFF; CDR3nt: TGTGCCAGTAGGCTAGGGGCAGGGGACCTGAACACTGAAGCTTTCTTT
v_gene: TRBV5-6; j_gene: TRBJ2-5; d_gene: NA; abundance: NA; CDR3aa: CASSGPRGSKTQYF; CDR3nt: TGTGCCAGCAGCGGACCCAGGGGCTCAAAGACCCAGTACTTC
v_gene: TRBV7-9; j_gene: TRBJ2-2; d_gene: TRBD1; abundance: NA; CDR3aa: CASSFDLYRGLNTGELFF; CDR3nt: TGTGCCAGCAGCTTCGACTTATACAGGGGTTTGAACACCGGGGAGCTGTTTTTT
v_gene: TRBV4-3; j_gene: TRBJ1-1; d_gene: TRBD1; abundance: NA; CDR3aa: CASSQDPTGVTEAFF; CDR3nt: TGCGCCAGCAGCCAAGACCCGACAGGGGTCACTGAAGCTTTCTTT
v_gene: TRBV27; j_gene: TRBJ1-6; d_gene: TRBD1; abundance: once; CDR3aa: CASSLPRQGKSPLHF; CDR3nt: TGTGCCAGCAGTTTACCGCGACAGGGGAAATCACCCCTCCACTTT
v_gene: TRBV7-2; j_gene: TRBJ2-7; d_gene: TRBD2; abundance: NA; CDR3aa: CASSLGTSGRMF; CDR3nt: TGTGCCAGCAGCTTAGGGACTAGCGGGAGGATGTTC
v_gene: TRBV7-2; j_gene: TRBJ2-7; d_gene: NA; abundance: NA; CDR3aa: CASSPPGFYEQYF; CDR3nt: TGTGCCAGCAGCCCCCCGGGATTCTACGAGCAGTACTTC
v_gene: TRBV29-1; j_gene: TRBJ2-3; d_gene: TRBD1; abundance: once; CDR3aa: CSVAGQGAGGRDTQYF; CDR3nt: TGCAGCGTTGCAGGTCAGGGGGCAGGAGGTCGGGATACGCAGTATTTT
v_gene: TRBV7-8; j_gene: TRBJ2-5; d_gene: TRBD2; abundance: NA; CDR3aa: CASSQRLAVQETQYF; CDR3nt: TGTGCCAGCAGCCAACGACTAGCGGTCCAAGAGACCCAGTACTTC
v_gene: TRBV11-2; j_gene: TRBJ1-1; d_gene: NA; abundance: NA; CDR3aa: CASSLGEGNKEAFF; CDR3nt: TGTGCCAGCAGCTTAGGGGAGGGGAACAAAGAAGCTTTCTTT
v_gene: TRBV3-1/TRBV3-2; j_gene: TRBJ2-1; d_gene: TRBD2; abundance: NA; CDR3aa: CASSRETSGRREQFF; CDR3nt: TGTGCCAGCAGCCGAGAGACTAGCGGGAGGCGAGAGCAGTTCTTC
v_gene: TRBV7-9; j_gene: TRBJ1-2; d_gene: TRBD1; abundance: NA; CDR3aa: CASSRSGQGISYGYTF; CDR3nt: TGTGCCAGCAGCCGCTCGGGACAGGGGATTAGCTATGGCTACACCTTC
v_gene: TRBV6-2/TRBV6-3; j_gene: TRBJ2-6; d_gene: NA; abundance: NA; CDR3aa: CASSWEAYSGANVLTF; CDR3nt: TGTGCCAGCAGTTGGGAGGCTTACTCTGGGGCCAACGTCCTGACTTTC
v_gene: TRBV6-2/TRBV6-3; j_gene: TRBJ2-1; d_gene: TRBD2; abundance: NA; CDR3aa: CASSIREGALSGEFF; CDR3nt: TGTGCCAGCAGTATCCGGGAGGGAGCACTCTCGGGGGAGTTCTTC
v_gene: TRBV6-5; j_gene: TRBJ2-2; d_gene: TRBD2; abundance: NA; CDR3aa: CASSGLAGGPGELFF; CDR3nt: TGTGCCAGCAGCGGACTAGCGGGGGGGCCCGGGGAGCTGTTTTTT
v_gene: TRBV5-1; j_gene: TRBJ2-1; d_gene: TRBD2; abundance: NA; CDR3aa: CASRPGTSGNNEQFF; CDR3nt: TGCGCCAGCAGACCCGGGACTAGCGGCAACAATGAGCAGTTCTTC
v_gene: TRBV18; j_gene: TRBJ1-6; d_gene: TRBD1; abundance: once; CDR3aa: CASSPLGDRDSPLHF; CDR3nt: TGTGCCAGCTCACCACTAGGGGACAGGGATTCACCCCTCCACTTT
v_gene: TRBV6-1; j_gene: TRBJ1-5; d_gene: NA; abundance: NA; CDR3aa: CASSETRGWDNQPQHF; CDR3nt: TGTGCCAGCAGTGAAACCAGGGGATGGGACAATCAGCCCCAGCATTTT
v_gene: TRBV28; j_gene: TRBJ1-1; d_gene: NA; abundance: NA; CDR3aa: CASSGRGAVTTEAFF; CDR3nt: TGTGCCAGCAGCGGTCGGGGGGCTGTAACCACTGAAGCTTTCTTT
v_gene: TRBV5-1; j_gene: TRBJ1-1; d_gene: TRBD1; abundance: NA; CDR3aa: CASSMDRAATEAFF; CDR3nt: TGCGCCAGCAGTATGGACAGGGCGGCCACTGAAGCTTTCTTT
v_gene: TRBV10-1; j_gene: TRBJ2-3; d_gene: TRBD2; abundance: NA; CDR3aa: CASSEVAGGRVDTQYF; CDR3nt: TGCGCCAGCAGTGAGGTAGCGGGGGGGCGTGTAGATACGCAGTATTTT
v_gene: TRBV12-3/TRBV12-4; j_gene: TRBJ2-3; d_gene: NA; abundance: few; CDR3aa: CASSFEPNTQYF; CDR3nt: TGTGCCAGCAGTTTCGAGCCAAATACGCAGTATTTT
v_gene: TRBV11-2; j_gene: TRBJ2-2; d_gene: TRBD2; abundance: NA; CDR3aa: CASSLVSGGVTGELFF; CDR3nt: TGTGCCAGCAGCTTAGTTTCGGGAGGGGTCACCGGGGAGCTGTTTTTT
v_gene: TRBV19; j_gene: TRBJ1-1; d_gene: TRBD1; abundance: NA; CDR3aa: CASSTTGRSTEAFF; CDR3nt: TGTGCCAGTAGTACGACAGGGCGGAGTACTGAAGCTTTCTTT
v_gene: TRBV7-2; j_gene: TRBJ2-7; d_gene: TRBD1; abundance: NA; CDR3aa: CASTVGTGYVYEQYF; CDR3nt: TGTGCCAGCACCGTCGGGACAGGGTACGTCTACGAGCAGTACTTC
v_gene: TRBV3-1/TRBV3-2; j_gene: TRBJ2-1; d_gene: NA; abundance: once; CDR3aa: CASSQDRYNEQFF; CDR3nt: TGTGCCAGCAGCCAAGACCGGTACAATGAGCAGTTCTTC
v_gene: TRBV7-2; j_gene: TRBJ2-3; d_gene: NA; abundance: once; CDR3aa: CASSFGLFTDTQYF; CDR3nt: TGTGCCAGCAGCTTCGGACTGTTCACAGATACGCAGTATTTT
v_gene: TRBV7-2; j_gene: TRBJ2-3; d_gene: NA; abundance: NA; CDR3aa: CASSLGPGTDTQYF; CDR3nt: TGTGCCAGCAGCTTAGGTCCGGGCACAGATACGCAGTATTTT
v_gene: TRBV9; j_gene: TRBJ2-1; d_gene: NA; abundance: NA; CDR3aa: CASSTTDNEQFF; CDR3nt: TGTGCCAGCAGCACGACTGACAATGAGCAGTTCTTC
v_gene: TRBV4-3; j_gene: TRBJ2-1; d_gene: NA; abundance: NA; CDR3aa: CASSQSRRGGGNEQFF; CDR3nt: TGCGCCAGCAGCCAAAGTAGAAGGGGAGGTGGGAATGAGCAGTTCTTC
v_gene: TRBV12-3/TRBV12-4; j_gene: TRBJ1-1; d_gene: NA; abundance: NA; CDR3aa: CASKGWENTEAFF; CDR3nt: TGTGCCAGCAAGGGGTGGGAGAACACTGAAGCTTTCTTT
v_gene: TRBV6-5; j_gene: TRBJ1-2; d_gene: NA; abundance: NA; CDR3aa: CASSYSTAGNYGYTF; CDR3nt: TGTGCCAGCAGTTACTCGACGGCAGGGAACTATGGCTACACCTTC
v_gene: TRBV6-1; j_gene: TRBJ1-5; d_gene: TRBD1; abundance: NA; CDR3aa: CASSEQGTVNQPQHF; CDR3nt: TGTGCCAGCAGTGAACAGGGGACAGTCAATCAGCCCCAGCATTTT
v_gene: TRBV20-1; j_gene: TRBJ1-1; d_gene: TRBD1; abundance: NA; CDR3aa: CSASGRDRFGTLSTEAFF; CDR3nt: TGCAGTGCTAGTGGCCGGGACAGGTTCGGGACGTTGAGCACTGAAGCTTTCTTT
v_gene: TRBV5-8; j_gene: TRBJ1-1; d_gene: NA; abundance: NA; CDR3aa: CASSLGRGTEAFF; CDR3nt: TGTGCCAGCAGCTTGGGAAGGGGCACTGAAGCTTTCTTT
v_gene: TRBV6-5; j_gene: TRBJ2-7; d_gene: TRBD1; abundance: NA; CDR3aa: CASSYQDRSYEQYF; CDR3nt: TGTGCCAGCAGTTACCAGGACAGGAGCTACGAGCAGTACTTC
v_gene: TRBV4-2; j_gene: TRBJ2-3; d_gene: NA; abundance: NA; CDR3aa: CASSSRTIPDTQYF; CDR3nt: TGTGCCAGCAGCTCCAGGACTATCCCCGATACGCAGTATTTT
v_gene: TRBV18; j_gene: TRBJ1-4; d_gene: NA; abundance: NA; CDR3aa: CASSPGIFPGNEKLFF; CDR3nt: TGTGCCAGCTCACCAGGCATTTTCCCGGGGAATGAAAAACTGTTTTTT
v_gene: TRBV19; j_gene: TRBJ2-3; d_gene: TRBD2; abundance: NA; CDR3aa: CATGGAGSTDTQYF; CDR3nt: TGTGCCACGGGGGGAGCGGGGAGCACAGATACGCAGTATTTT
v_gene: TRBV7-2; j_gene: TRBJ1-2; d_gene: TRBD1; abundance: NA; CDR3aa: CASSLDRGPYGYTF; CDR3nt: TGTGCCAGCAGCTTAGACAGGGGGCCCTATGGCTACACCTTC
v_gene: TRBV10-1; j_gene: TRBJ2-2; d_gene: NA; abundance: NA; CDR3aa: CASSRNTGELFF; CDR3nt: TGCGCCAGCAGCAGGAACACCGGGGAGCTGTTTTTT
v_gene: TRBV29-1; j_gene: TRBJ2-5; d_gene: NA; abundance: NA; CDR3aa: CSVEFGGETQYF; CDR3nt: TGCAGCGTTGAATTCGGGGGAGAGACCCAGTACTTC
v_gene: TRBV5-4; j_gene: TRBJ2-1; d_gene: TRBD1; abundance: NA; CDR3aa: CASSPGQRHNEQFF; CDR3nt: TGTGCCAGCAGCCCGGGACAGAGACACAATGAGCAGTTCTTC
v_gene: TRBV6-1; j_gene: TRBJ2-1; d_gene: NA; abundance: once; CDR3aa: CASSEAGGLSLGGNEQFF; CDR3nt: TGTGCCAGCAGTGAAGCGGGGGGACTCTCCCTAGGCGGCAATGAGCAGTTCTTC
v_gene: TRBV28; j_gene: TRBJ2-7; d_gene: NA; abundance: few; CDR3aa: CASSLAYEQYF; CDR3nt: TGTGCCAGCAGTTTAGCGTACGAGCAGTACTTC
v_gene: TRBV29-1; j_gene: TRBJ2-5; d_gene: TRBD2; abundance: NA; CDR3aa: CSAKTSEETQYF; CDR3nt: TGCAGCGCTAAAACTAGCGAAGAGACCCAGTACTTC
v_gene: TRBV2; j_gene: TRBJ1-1; d_gene: NA; abundance: NA; CDR3aa: CASSSQSNTEAFF; CDR3nt: TGTGCCAGCAGTTCCCAGTCTAACACTGAAGCTTTCTTT
v_gene: TRBV5-4; j_gene: TRBJ1-3; d_gene: NA; abundance: NA; CDR3aa: CASSLGGLGTGNTIYF; CDR3nt: TGTGCCAGCAGCTTGGGGGGCTTGGGTACTGGAAACACCATATATTTT
v_gene: TRBV30; j_gene: TRBJ2-6; d_gene: TRBD2; abundance: NA; CDR3aa: CASIRAPSGRATGANVLTF; CDR3nt: TGTGCCTCTATCCGGGCACCTAGCGGGAGGGCGACTGGGGCCAACGTCCTGACTTTC
v_gene: TRBV5-1; j_gene: TRBJ2-2; d_gene: NA; abundance: NA; CDR3aa: CASSLGQNTGELFF; CDR3nt: TGCGCCAGCAGCTTGGGACAGAACACCGGGGAGCTGTTTTTT
v_gene: TRBV7-6; j_gene: TRBJ1-4; d_gene: TRBD1; abundance: NA; CDR3aa: CASNAGGSTNEKLFF; CDR3nt: TGTGCCAGCAATGCAGGGGGCTCAACTAATGAAAAACTGTTTTTT
v_gene: TRBV3-1/TRBV3-2; j_gene: TRBJ2-2; d_gene: NA; abundance: NA; CDR3aa: CASTPTGYTGELFF; CDR3nt: TGTGCCAGCACCCCGACAGGATACACCGGGGAGCTGTTTTTT